The 29 T cell receptor beta chains given below trace back to one sample, sequenced in a study of T cell responses to AZD1222 COVID-19 vaccine. Only in-frame clones appear in the TCRdb table, and some are missing; sequencing was by immunoSEQ multiplex PCR. Of 160,000 or so clones listed, approximately 90% are singletons. This specimen consisted of peripheral blood, obtained 28 days after the second dose of the MenACWY control vaccine. All receptors come from an adult who received the MenACWY meningococcal vaccine as a control.

The CDR3 loop is CSASGSGGSEQFF. The CDR3, as DNA: TGCAGTGCTAGTGGGTCAGGGGGCAGTGAGCAGTTCTTC. V and J are TRBV20-1 and TRBJ2-1; 8 positions agree with TRBD1. The CDR3 is 13 amino acids. The V and J ends lost 3 bases and 9 bases, in that order; junction bases with no gene match: 7. Germline CDR1 reads DFQATT; CDR2 reads SNEGSKA (reference sequence).

This rearrangement joins TRBV6-5 to TRBJ2-4; 7 nucleotides line up with TRBD1. Unmatched junction bases numbered 5, after V lost 5 bases and J lost 4 bases. The CDR3 is 14 amino acids. Germline assignment: CDR1 MNHEY and CDR2 SVGAGI. The CDR3 region has the DNA TGTGCCAGCAGTCCAGGGACAGAGAAAAACATTCAGTACTTC. Its protein product is CASSPGTEKNIQYF.

In DNA, the CDR3 is TGTGCCAGCAGTTACGGGCGAGGCTACACCTTC. It codes for CASSYGRGYTF. The V call is TRBV6-2 or TRBV6-3, the J call TRBJ1-2; no definite D call. The CDR3 length is 11 residues. Germline V gene data show CDR1 as MNHEY and CDR2 as SVGEGT. The ends were cut back, 2 bases at V and 8 bases at J, with 6 bases in the middle.

The rearrangement links TRBV19 to TRBJ2-1; D is undetermined. V lost 3 bases to trimming and J lost 5 bases, with 11 bases between them. Germline V CDR1 and CDR2: LNHDA, SQIVND (reference sequence). The CDR3 sequence is 14 residues long. DNA for the CDR3: TGTGCCAGTAGTATTCCGGGCTGGAACAATGAGCAGTTCTTC. Translated: CASSIPGWNNEQFF.

The J gene is TRBJ2-7, the V gene TRBV29-1; 7 bases align to TRBD1. Germline CDR1 SQVTM, CDR2 ANQGSEA. CDR3 length: 12 residues. Trimming removed 6 bases from V and 5 bases from J; junction bases left unmatched: 7. The CDR3 DNA follows: TGCAGCGTGGGAGTAACAGGGGACGAGCAGTACTTC. It encodes CSVGVTGDEQYF.

This clone is a singleton in its sample. The rearrangement joins TRBV13 to TRBJ2-3; D may be TRBD2 (5 bases). Germline V gene lookup returns CDR1 PRHDT and CDR2 FYEKMQ (reference sequence). Trimming removed 3 bases at V and 0 bases at J, with 10 bases between. The CDR3 is 15 amino acids. CDR3 DNA: TGTGCCAGCAGCTTTAGCGTTCCTAGCACAGATACGCAGTATTTT. Its translation is CASSFSVPSTDTQYF.

The V and J genes are TRBV7-2 and TRBJ1-3; no clear D gene. Trimming cost V 11 bases and J 8 bases, with 7 bases left between them. CDR3 size: 9 residues. Germline loops: CDR1 SGHTA, CDR2 FQGNSA. The CDR3 reads CAAGDTIYF. CDR3 nucleotides: TGTGCCGCCGGGGACACCATATATTTT.

J is TRBJ1-2 and V is TRBV7-9; possible D gene TRBD1, 5 bases. The CDR3 runs to 12 residues. Germline CDR1 and CDR2: SEHNR and FQNEAQ (reference sequence). V shed 6 bases and J shed 7 bases, with 12 bases lying between them. As DNA, the CDR3 is TGTGCCAGCAGACAGGAAGGGTCTGGCTACACCTTC. Protein sequence: CASRQEGSGYTF.

This chain links TRBV12-3 or TRBV12-4 with TRBJ1-1; D perhaps matches TRBD1 (5 bases). V lost 1 base to trimming and J lost 5 bases, with 8 bases between them. This CDR3 is 13 amino acids long. The CDR3 protein is CASSLERGTEAFF. CDR3 DNA: TGTGCCAGCAGTTTAGAACGGGGGACTGAAGCTTTCTTT.

V is TRBV5-6 and J is TRBJ2-7; 10 bases agree with TRBD1. Germline CDR1 and CDR2: SGHDT and YYEEEE. This CDR3 contains 15 residues. Unmatched junction bases numbered 5, after V lost 2 bases and J lost 3 bases. The CDR3 bases are TGTGCCAGCAGCTTATATCGGGACAGGGGCTACGAGCAGTACTTC. Amino acid sequence: CASSLYRDRGYEQYF.

This chain uses TRBV5-6 with TRBJ2-1; tentatively, D is TRBD2 (5 bases). CDR3 length: 14 amino acids. Germline V gene sequence: CDR1 SGHDT, CDR2 YYEEEE. V was clipped by 4 bases and J by 3 bases, with 11 bases between them. The DNA of the CDR3 is TGTGCCAGCAGCATAGGACTCTACTACAATGAGCAGTTCTTC. It codes for CASSIGLYYNEQFF. The variable domain in full, with the rest retrieved from reference TRBV5-6 and TRBJ2-1, is DAGVTQSPTHLIKTRGQQVTLRCSPKSGHDTVSWYQQALGQGPQFIFQYYEEEERQRGNFPDRFSGHQFPNYSSELNVNALLLGDSALYLCASSIGLYYNEQFFGPGTRLTVL.

The chain combines TRBV19 with TRBJ2-6; D gene unclear. Germline lookup yields CDR1 LNHDA and CDR2 SQIVND (reference sequence). V shed 3 bases and J shed 2 bases, with 5 bases lying between them. The length of the CDR3 is 14 residues. DNA for the CDR3: TGTGCCAGTAGTATTGGGGCTGGGGCCAACGTCCTGACTTTC. It codes for CASSIGAGANVLTF.

V and J are TRBV10-3 and TRBJ1-2; TRBD1 agrees at 7 bases. CDR3 length: 12 amino acids. Germline V lookup: CDR1 ENHRY, CDR2 SYGVKD. Germline trimming cut 3 bases from V and 6 bases from J; bases unmatched to any gene: 1. The CDR3 sequence is CAISEQGHGYTF. The CDR3 DNA sequence: TGTGCCATCAGTGAACAGGGGCATGGCTACACCTTC.

The J gene is TRBJ2-5, the V gene TRBV7-2; D gene unclear. The CDR3 is 13 residues long. The V end was cut by 1 base, the J end by 4 bases, with 7 bases between. From germline, CDR1 is SGHTA and CDR2 FQGNSA. CDR3 region: CASSLGQIETQYF. Here the CDR3 DNA reads TGTGCCAGCAGCTTAGGCCAGATAGAGACCCAGTACTTC.

This clone has a handful of counts. The V and J genes are TRBV7-8 and TRBJ1-2; D gene uncertain. V lost 4 bases to trimming and J lost 8 bases, with 17 bases between them. CDR1 and CDR2 from the germline V gene are SGHVS and FQNEAQ. CDR3 length equals 14 residues. CDR3 sequence (DNA): TGTGCCAGCAGCTCCTCTCCAATAAGCGGCGGCTACACCTTC. Amino acids: CASSSSPISGGYTF.

V usage is TRBV5-1 and J usage is TRBJ2-7; TRBD1 agrees at 10 bases. The germline CDR1 and CDR2 sequences are SGHRS and YFSETQ. The CDR3 runs to 15 residues. J was trimmed by 2 bases and V by 6 bases; bases with no gene match: 8. In DNA, the CDR3 is TGCGCCAGCAACCCGACAGGGGGCGCGCCCTACGAGCAGTACTTC. Its translation: CASNPTGGAPYEQYF.

The chain is built from TRBV27 and TRBJ1-1; D is possibly TRBD1 (5 bases). This CDR3 is built from 15 residues. Between the trimmed V and J ends, which lost 4 bases and 1 base, there was a span of 13 bases. CDR1 and CDR2 from the germline V gene are MNHEY and SMNVEV (reference sequence). The CDR3 coding sequence is TGTGCCAGCAGTTCCCCCTGGACATCGAACACTGAAGCTTTCTTT. As protein: CASSSPWTSNTEAFF.

This sequence joins TRBV30 and TRBJ1-6; TRBD1 matches 7 bases. CDR1 is GTSNPN and CDR2 is SVGIG in the germline V gene (reference sequence). This CDR3 contains 13 residues. V was clipped by 7 bases and J by 7 bases; unmatched bases: 7. The DNA for the CDR3 is TGTGCCTCTCAAGGACAGGCGAATTCACCCCTCCACTTT. It encodes CASQGQANSPLHF. The full variable domain, its missing parts supplied by reference TRBV30 and TRBJ1-6, is SQTIHQWPATLVQPVGSPLSLECTVEGTSNPNLYWYRQAAGRGLQLLFYSVGIGQISSEVPQNLSASRPQDRQFILSSKKLLLSDSGFYLCASQGQANSPLHFGNGTRLTVT.

This chain connects TRBV7-8 to TRBJ1-2, with unresolved D. V lost 5 bases to trimming and J lost 7 bases, with 14 bases between them. This CDR3 has 13 amino acids. Germline CDR1 is SGHVS and CDR2 is FQNEAQ. The CDR3 reads CASSPSVGFGYTF. CDR3 bases: TGTGCCAGCAGCCCTAGTGTGGGGTTTGGCTACACCTTC.

V and J are TRBV9 and TRBJ2-3; D ambiguous. The germline V gene encodes CDR1 SGDLS and CDR2 YYNGEE. This CDR3 has 14 amino acids. The germline V and J ends were trimmed by 0 bases and 2 bases, with 7 bases remaining between them. CDR3 protein: CASSVGLFTDTQYF. DNA of the CDR3: TGTGCCAGCAGCGTAGGGCTCTTCACAGATACGCAGTATTTT.

This chain joins TRBV5-8 and TRBJ1-5; tentative D call: TRBD1 (6 bases). Germline V lookup: CDR1 SGHTS, CDR2 YDEGEE. Trimming removed 3 bases from V and 0 bases from J, with 13 bases in between. This CDR3 comprises 16 residues. The DNA for the CDR3 is TGTGCCAGCAGCTCAGGACAGACTTATAGCAATCAGCCCCAGCATTTT. Its protein is CASSSGQTYSNQPQHF.

The genes are TRBV29-1 and TRBJ1-1; D perhaps matches TRBD1 (5 bases). This CDR3 region has 12 residues. The V gene's germline CDR1 is SQVTM and CDR2 ANQGSEA. Trimming cost V 4 bases and J 5 bases, with 11 bases left between them. DNA for the CDR3: TGCAGCGTTGGAAGGTCAGGGACTGAAGCTTTCTTT. It specifies CSVGRSGTEAFF.

The chain recombines TRBV6-5 with TRBJ2-7, with D perhaps being TRBD1 or TRBD2 (5 bases each). This CDR3 is 14 amino acids long. CDR1 and CDR2 from the germline V gene are MNHEY and SVGAGI. Trimming cost V 2 bases and J 5 bases, with 13 bases left between them. Here the CDR3 DNA reads TGTGCCAGCAGTTACGGGGGTGGGGCCAACGAGCAGTACTTC. It translates to CASSYGGGANEQYF.

A remark on this clone: Mismatch with germline at one junction end may stem from a read error. J is TRBJ1-1 and V is TRBV7-2, with D possibly matching TRBD1 (5 bases). Germline CDR1 SGHTA, CDR2 FQGNSA. This CDR3 contains 13 residues. The CDR3 here is CASSLGAVGEAFF. CDR3 sequence (DNA): TGTGCCAGCAGTTTAGGGGCCGTTGGTGAAGCTTTCTTT.

The chain joins TRBV6-1 to TRBJ2-1; D is possibly TRBD1 or TRBD2 (5 bases each). V was clipped by 4 bases and J by 6 bases, with 22 bases between them. CDR3 length: 17 amino acids. Germline V gene lookup returns CDR1 MNHNS and CDR2 SASEGT. DNA of the CDR3: TGTGCCAGCAGTGTTACCGGGACGCCCAAGGGTATCAATGAGCAGTTCTTC. It is translated as CASSVTGTPKGINEQFF.

The rearrangement joins TRBV28 to TRBJ1-2, with TRBD1 as a possible D gene (5 bases). The germline V gene encodes CDR1 MDHEN and CDR2 SYDVKM. The CDR3 is 12 amino acids. Trimming removed 2 bases from V and 6 bases from J, with 7 bases in between. The CDR3, as DNA: TGTGCCAGCAGTTTAGAGGGGCATGGCTACACCTTC. Translating gives CASSLEGHGYTF.

The chain uses TRBV6-2 or TRBV6-3 and TRBJ2-4; unclear D gene. The CDR3 is 13 residues long. V lost 2 bases to trimming and J lost 5 bases, with 7 bases between them. CDR1 MNHEY and CDR2 SVGEGT come from the germline V gene. The CDR3 DNA sequence: TGTGCCAGCAGTTACGAAAGGCAAAACATTCAGTACTTC. This sequence encodes CASSYERQNIQYF.

The chain links TRBV19 to TRBJ1-5; a weak D match, TRBD1 (6 bases). The V and J ends lost 8 bases and 6 bases respectively, with 17 bases between them. This CDR3 is 14 amino acids long. Per the germline V gene, CDR1 is LNHDA and CDR2 is SQIVND (reference sequence). CDR3 bases: TGTGCCAGTTCTTCTCCGGGGGGCGTTCAGCCCCAGCATTTT. Translated: CASSSPGGVQPQHF. Full variable domain (missing parts from reference TRBV19 and TRBJ1-5): DGGITQSPKYLFRKEGQNVTLSCEQNLNHDAMYWYRQDPGQGLRLIYYSQIVNDFQKGDIAEGYSVSREKKESFPLTVTSAQKNPTAFYLCASSSPGGVQPQHFGDGTRLSIL.

The chain joins TRBV7-9 to TRBJ2-7, with TRBD1 identical over 8 bases. After removal of 5 bases from V and 2 bases from J, the junction contained 5 bases not matched to a gene. This CDR3 region has 14 residues. The germline gives CDR1 SEHNR, CDR2 FQNEAQ (reference sequence). Here the CDR3 DNA reads TGTGCCAGCAGCCCACAGGGGGTCCCCTACGAGCAGTACTTC. Its translation: CASSPQGVPYEQYF.